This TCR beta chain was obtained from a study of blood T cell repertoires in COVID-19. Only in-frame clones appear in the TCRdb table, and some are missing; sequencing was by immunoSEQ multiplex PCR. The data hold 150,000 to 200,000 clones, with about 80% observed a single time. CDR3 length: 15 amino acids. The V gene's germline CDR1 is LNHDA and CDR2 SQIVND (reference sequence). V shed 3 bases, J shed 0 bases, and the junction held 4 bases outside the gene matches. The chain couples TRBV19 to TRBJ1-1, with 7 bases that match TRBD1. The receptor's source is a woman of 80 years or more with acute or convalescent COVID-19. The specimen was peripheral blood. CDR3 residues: CASSMGQLMNTEAFF. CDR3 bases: TGTGCCAGTAGTATGGGACAGCTCATGAACACTGAAGCTTTCTTT.